This T cell receptor (beta chain) was found in a study of PD-1 blockade in classical Hodgkin lymphoma. Per germline, CDR1 MNHEY and CDR2 SMNVEV (reference sequence). The CDR3 is 17 amino acids. The J segment lost 3 bases and the V segment lost 2 bases, leaving 13 bases of the junction unmatched. The assay was immunoSEQ multiplex PCR, and TCRdb's table has in-frame clones only and misses some. The sample holds more than 140,000 clones, 78% seen once. Autologous stem cell transplantation was followed by relapse in every patient, and brentuximab vedotin exposure varied. Best overall response was complete response, partial response or progressive disease in these relapsed/refractory classical Hodgkin lymphoma patients.

The rearrangement joins TRBV27 to TRBJ2-7, with 7 positions matching TRBD2. This receptor was identified in a human donor with classical Hodgkin lymphoma. The sample in question was peripheral blood mononuclear cells (PBMCs), obtained before the second cycle of nivolumab. The CDR3 region is CASSLDDGGGPFYEQYF. DNA of the CDR3: TGTGCCAGCAGTTTAGACGATGGCGGGGGTCCATTCTACGAGCAGTACTTC.